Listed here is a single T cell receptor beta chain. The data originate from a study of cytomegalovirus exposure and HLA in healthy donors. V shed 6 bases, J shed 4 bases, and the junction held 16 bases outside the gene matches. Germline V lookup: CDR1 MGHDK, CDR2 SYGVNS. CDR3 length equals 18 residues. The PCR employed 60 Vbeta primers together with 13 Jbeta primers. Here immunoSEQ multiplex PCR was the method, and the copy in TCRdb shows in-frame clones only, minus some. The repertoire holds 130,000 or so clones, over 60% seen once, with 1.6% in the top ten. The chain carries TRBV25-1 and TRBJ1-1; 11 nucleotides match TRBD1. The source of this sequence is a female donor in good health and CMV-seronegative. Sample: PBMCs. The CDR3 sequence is CASRKTASGTGGVTEAFF. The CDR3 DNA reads TGTGCCAGCAGGAAAACAGCCTCCGGGACAGGGGGGGTCACTGAAGCTTTCTTT.